What follows are 20 T cell receptor beta chains derived from one specimen sequenced in a study of CD8 T cells in Susac syndrome. RNA, at about 0.45 to 1 ug, was reverse transcribed with random hexamers. TCRdb ran MiXCR on the immunoSEQ multiplex PCR reads and lists one entry per CDR3 protein. Of more than 100,000 distinct CDR3 sequences listed, 90% to 95% are singletons. Sequenced: CD4+ T cells from PBMCs. These receptor sequences come from a human donor in good health.

This chain uses TRBV18 with TRBJ2-1, with D unclear. CDR3 length: 13 residues. V was cut by 3 bases and J by 2 bases, with 5 bases left in between. Germline CDR1 and CDR2: KGHSH and LQKENI. The CDR3 here is CASSPDPYNEQFF. The CDR3 DNA follows: TGTGCCAGCTCACCCGACCCCTACAATGAGCAGTTCTTC.

The V gene is TRBV29-1, the J gene TRBJ1-1; D not certain. The V end lost 7 bases, the J end lost 5 bases, and 8 bases lay between the germline ends. The germline gives CDR1 SQVTM, CDR2 ANQGSEA. The CDR3 runs 10 residues. CDR3 sequence (DNA): TGCAGCGCCGGGTGGACTGAAGCTTTCTTT. It encodes CSAGWTEAFF.

This clonotype showed up just once. V gene TRBV28 combines with J gene TRBJ2-5; D is possibly TRBD2 (5 bases). The CDR3 spans 13 residues. CDR1 MDHEN and CDR2 SYDVKM come from the germline V gene. The V gene lost 10 bases and the J gene lost 3 bases, with 15 bases spanning the gap. The CDR3 coding sequence is TGTGCCACCGTACCGGGAAGGGAAGAGACCCAGTACTTC. The encoded protein is CATVPGREETQYF. Full variable domain (rest looked up from reference TRBV28 and TRBJ2-5): DVKVTQSSRYLVKRTGEKVFLECVQDMDHENMFWYRQDPGLGLRLIYFSYDVKMKEKGDIPEGYSVSREKKERFSLILESASTNQTSMYLCATVPGREETQYFGPGTRLLVL.

The genes are TRBV5-6 and TRBJ2-5; no firm D call. Between the trimmed V and J ends, which lost 4 bases and 2 bases, there was a span of 18 bases. This CDR3 contains 16 residues. CDR1 is SGHDT and CDR2 is YYEEEE in the germline V gene. The CDR3 is CASSPFPRSTQETQYF. The CDR3 nucleotides are TGTGCCAGCAGCCCTTTCCCCCGAAGTACACAAGAGACCCAGTACTTC. Variable domain in full (rest from reference TRBV5-6 and TRBJ2-5): DAGVTQSPTHLIKTRGQQVTLRCSPKSGHDTVSWYQQALGQGPQFIFQYYEEEERQRGNFPDRFSGHQFPNYSSELNVNALLLGDSALYLCASSPFPRSTQETQYFGPGTRLLVL.

The rearrangement links TRBV19 to TRBJ2-3; 8 nucleotides match TRBD2. CDR3 length: 16 residues. The ends lost 4 bases at V and 3 bases at J; junction bases unmatched: 9. CDR1 and CDR2 (germline): LNHDA, SQIVND (reference sequence). The CDR3, as DNA: TGTGCCAGTAGTAGAATAGCGGGAAGGTCGACAGATACGCAGTATTTT. The encoded protein is CASSRIAGRSTDTQYF.

This chain uses TRBV7-8 with TRBJ2-5; the D is unclear. CDR1 and CDR2 from the germline V gene are SGHVS and FQNEAQ. Trimming left V 1 base short and J 1 base short, with 7 bases between. CDR3 length equals 14 residues. The CDR3 loop is CASSLVGIQETQYF. CDR3 bases: TGTGCCAGCAGCTTAGTTGGCATCCAAGAGACCCAGTACTTC.

On this clonotype: The germline gene is not matched at one end of the junction; a read error may be the cause. The V call is TRBV13, the J call TRBJ1-2, with 9 positions matching TRBD1. The CDR3 sequence is 15 residues long. CDR1 and CDR2 from the germline V gene are PRHDT and FYEKMQ (reference sequence). CDR3 in amino acids: CASTLGDRANYGYTF. CDR3 nucleotide sequence: TGTGCCAGCACCTTAGGGGACAGGGCGAACTATGGCTACACCTTC.

This chain connects TRBV27 to TRBJ2-3; 10 bases line up with TRBD1. This CDR3 comprises 14 residues. V dropped 6 bases and J dropped 3; count of bases not matched to a gene: 3. Germline loops: CDR1 MNHEY, CDR2 SMNVEV (reference sequence). This CDR3 reads CASRRDRGTDTQYF. The CDR3 DNA follows: TGTGCCAGCAGGAGGGACAGGGGAACAGATACGCAGTATTTT.

V usage is TRBV3-1 and J usage is TRBJ2-1; 9 bases fit TRBD2. The CDR3 runs 15 residues. CDR1 and CDR2 (germline): LGHDT, YNNKEL (reference sequence). After removal of 4 bases from V and 0 bases from J, the junction contained 1 base not matched to a gene. This CDR3 is CASSPTSGSYNEQFF. For the CDR3, the DNA is TGTGCCAGCAGCCCGACTAGCGGCTCCTACAATGAGCAGTTCTTC.

The chain combines TRBV29-1 with TRBJ2-7, with 10 bases identical to TRBD2. Germline CDR1 is SQVTM and CDR2 is ANQGSEA. With V trimmed by 4 bases and J by 3 bases, 3 bases remained unmatched. The CDR3 is made up of 13 amino acids. The CDR3 sequence is CSVAGLAVYEQYF. The CDR3 DNA sequence: TGCAGCGTTGCCGGACTAGCGGTCTACGAGCAGTACTTC.

This clonotype was detected once. J is TRBJ2-1 and V is TRBV7-2; no definite D call. The CDR3 spans 15 residues. V was shortened by 1 base and J by 2 bases, with 9 bases between the two germline ends. Germline CDR1 reads SGHTA; CDR2 reads FQGNSA. DNA for the CDR3: TGTGCCAGCAGCTTAGAGTCCCCAACCTACAATGAGCAGTTCTTC. Its protein is CASSLESPTYNEQFF.

This sequence joins TRBV3-1 and TRBJ2-2; D gene uncertain. Germline CDR1 is LGHDT and CDR2 is YNNKEL (reference sequence). The CDR3 consists of 13 residues. Trimming pared 5 bases from V and 7 bases from J, leaving 11 bases between. This chain's CDR3 is CASSFGTGGELFF. The CDR3 bases are TGTGCCAGCAGCTTTGGTACGGGCGGGGAGCTGTTTTTT.

The V call is TRBV29-1, the J call TRBJ1-1; D uncertain. Trimming removed 4 bases from V and 0 bases from J, with 6 bases in between. CDR3 length: 12 residues. Looked up from germline, CDR1 is SQVTM and CDR2 is ANQGSEA. CDR3 in DNA: TGCAGCGTTGGATCGGTGAACACTGAAGCTTTCTTT. It specifies CSVGSVNTEAFF.

The chain has TRBV19 and TRBJ1-3; no definite D call. V gave up 5 bases and J gave up 0 bases, with 8 bases separating them. The germline V gene encodes CDR1 LNHDA and CDR2 SQIVND (reference sequence). The CDR3 length is 14 residues. The CDR3 sequence is CASSPAFSGNTIYF. For the CDR3, the DNA is TGTGCCAGTAGTCCGGCCTTCTCTGGAAACACCATATATTTT.

This chain's CDR3 is CSLTGPSGIYEQFF. The CDR3 nucleotides read TGCAGCTTGACCGGGCCTAGCGGTATCTATGAGCAGTTCTTC. The chain uses TRBV29-1 and TRBJ2-1; TRBD2 matches at 7 bases. CDR3 length equals 14 residues. In germline, CDR1 is SQVTM, CDR2 ANQGSEA. V lost 8 bases, J lost 8 bases, and 15 bases stayed unmatched.

The gene calls are TRBV7-9 and TRBJ1-5; 7 nucleotides agree with TRBD1. The germline CDR1 and CDR2 sequences are SEHNR and FQNEAQ (reference sequence). V lost 4 bases and J lost 1; bases outside the gene matches: 4. CDR3 length equals 15 residues. DNA of the CDR3: TGTGCCAGCAGCTCCGGGACAGCGAGCAATCAGCCCCAGCATTTT. This codes for CASSSGTASNQPQHF.

The V and J genes are TRBV7-2 and TRBJ2-5; 10 nucleotides line up with TRBD1. V lost 5 bases and J lost 5; bases outside the gene matches: 11. Germline V gene sequence: CDR1 SGHTA, CDR2 FQGNSA. The CDR3 loop spans 16 amino acids. CDR3: CASSPRQGAVWETQYF. DNA for the CDR3: TGTGCCAGCAGCCCGCGACAGGGGGCTGTGTGGGAGACCCAGTACTTC.

The chain employs TRBV6-4 and TRBJ2-4, with D maybe TRBD2 (5 bases). CDR3 size: 18 residues. V was shortened by 2 bases and J by 0 bases, with 17 bases between the two germline ends. The V gene's germline CDR1 is MRHNA and CDR2 SNTAGT. CDR3 nucleotides: TGTGCCAGCAGTGACCGCCCAGCTAGCCGGGGAGCCAAAAACATTCAGTACTTC. Translation gives CASSDRPASRGAKNIQYF.

The V gene is TRBV5-1, the J gene TRBJ1-2; 8 nucleotides match TRBD1. Per germline, CDR1 SGHRS and CDR2 YFSETQ. The V segment lost 1 base and the J segment 3 bases; nucleotides outside the gene matches: 2. This CDR3 has 14 residues. The CDR3 DNA reads as TGCGCCAGCAGCTTGCTGACAGGGGACTATGGCTACACCTTC. Protein sequence: CASSLLTGDYGYTF.

The sample holds one count of this clonotype. V and J are TRBV7-2 and TRBJ1-1; D is perhaps TRBD1 (5 bases). Germline V lookup: CDR1 SGHTA, CDR2 FQGNSA. CDR3 length equals 13 residues. The V end lost 5 bases, the J end lost 6 bases, and 13 bases lay between the germline ends. The CDR3 DNA is TGTGCCAGCAGCCCTAGGGCAGGGCCTGAAGCTTTCTTT. Its translation is CASSPRAGPEAFF.